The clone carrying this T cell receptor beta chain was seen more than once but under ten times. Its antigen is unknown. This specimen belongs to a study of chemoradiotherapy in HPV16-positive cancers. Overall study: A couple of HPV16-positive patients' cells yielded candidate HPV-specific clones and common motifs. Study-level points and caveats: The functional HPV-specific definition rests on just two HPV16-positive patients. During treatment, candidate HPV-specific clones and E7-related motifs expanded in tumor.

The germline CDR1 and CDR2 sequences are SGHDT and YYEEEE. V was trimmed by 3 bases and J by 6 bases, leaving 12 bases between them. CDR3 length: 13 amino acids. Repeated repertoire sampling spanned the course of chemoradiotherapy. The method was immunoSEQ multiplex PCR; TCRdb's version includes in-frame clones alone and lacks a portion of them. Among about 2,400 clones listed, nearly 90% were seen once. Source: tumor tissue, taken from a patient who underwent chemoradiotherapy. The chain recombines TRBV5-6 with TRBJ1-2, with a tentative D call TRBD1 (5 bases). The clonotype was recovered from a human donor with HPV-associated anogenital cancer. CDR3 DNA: TGTGCCAGCAGCTCTTCAGGGCTGCATGGCTACACCTTC. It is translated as CASSSSGLHGYTF.